This T cell receptor beta chain was profiled in a study of cytomegalovirus exposure and HLA in healthy donors. The study's findings and limits: With high specificity and sensitivity, the classifier reportedly diagnosed cytomegalovirus status.

In regard to this clone: Its matching antigen is unknown.

PCR used 60 Vbeta primers and 13 Jbeta primers. TCRdb keeps only in-frame clones here, not all; method: immunoSEQ multiplex PCR. The sample holds around 210,000 clones, roughly 83% seen once. CDR3 size: 15 residues. The V end was cut by 2 bases, the J end by 3 bases, with 12 bases between. From germline, CDR1 is SGHTA and CDR2 FQGTGA. The chain recombines TRBV7-3 with TRBJ2-3, with D perhaps TRBD2 (6 bases). The sequence was obtained from a male donor in good health and CMV-seropositive. Sequencing was performed on PBMCs. CDR3 nucleotides: TGTGCCAGCAGCTTATCCCAAGGAGGGACAGATACGCAGTATTTT. Its translation is CASSLSQGGTDTQYF.